This paragraph reports one TCR beta chain. The record originates from a study of blood T cell repertoires in COVID-19. At the level of the study: The United States, Italy and Spain provided the acute and convalescent COVID-19 samples. The analysed material was cDNA or gDNA that came from T cells, B-cell-depleted T cells, or PBMCs.

In the authors' methods: Counts of nucleated cells, estimated from reference gene primer amplification, were obtained. Produced via immunoSEQ multiplex PCR; TCRdb's table is partial and in-frame only. V and J calls and clone size are those listed in that table; D and trimming were worked out from the DNA. Of approximately 170,000 clones listed, over 65% are singletons. In germline, CDR1 is SEHNR, CDR2 FQNEAQ (reference sequence). The V gene lost 3 bases and the J gene lost 1 base, with 6 bases spanning the gap. This CDR3 is built from 13 residues. The rearrangement joins TRBV7-9 to TRBJ1-1; D remains ambiguous. This sequence originates from a woman of 80 years or more with acute or convalescent COVID-19. Sequences were obtained from peripheral blood. Written as DNA, the CDR3 is TGTGCCAGCAGCTTGCGGGAGAACACTGAAGCTTTCTTT. Protein: CASSLRENTEAFF.